These T cell receptor beta chains were read from a single sample in a study of cytomegalovirus exposure and HLA in healthy donors. Only in-frame clones appear in the TCRdb table, and some are missing; sequencing was by immunoSEQ multiplex PCR. This table lists 130,000 to 150,000 clones. The material sequenced was PBMCs. All receptors come from a male donor in good health and CMV-seronegative. The CDR3 runs from the conserved cysteine through the conserved F or W. D genes are given only for firm matches.

>TRBD1|TRBJ2-3|TRBV27
TGTGCCAGCAGTACACGGGACAGTAGCACAGATACGCAGTATTTT
CASSTRDSSTDTQYF
>NA|TRBJ1-4|TRBV7-2
TGTGCCAGCAGCCCCCCGGGGAGTCGTGAAAAACTGTTTTTT
CASSPPGSREKLFF
>TRBD1|TRBJ2-1|TRBV18
TGTGCCAGCTCACCACAAGGACAGGGGGCAGACAATGAGCAGTTCTTC
CASSPQGQGADNEQFF
>NA|TRBJ1-6|TRBV19
TGTGCCAGTAGTACCGCAGGGGTCGGGAATTCACCCCTCCACTTT
CASSTAGVGNSPLHF
>TRBD1|TRBJ1-1|TRBV19
TGTGCCAGTAGTATAGTCGGCCAGGGGGCGGGGGTGAACACTGAAGCTTTCTTT
CASSIVGQGAGVNTEAFF
>NA|TRBJ1-4|TRBV13
TGTGCCAGCAGCTCCCGGCTGGGGGGGGACGAAAAACTGTTTTTT
CASSSRLGGDEKLFF
>TRBD1|TRBJ1-2|TRBV7-3
TGTGCCAGCAGCGGAGCCGGGACAGACTATGGCTACACCTTC
CASSGAGTDYGYTF
>TRBD1|TRBJ2-7|TRBV27
TGTGCCAGCAGTACCTCGCAGGGGGCTGGGAATTACGAGCAGTACTTC
CASSTSQGAGNYEQYF
>NA|TRBJ1-4|TRBV4-3
TGCGCCAGCAGCCAAGATAAGGGGGAAAAACTGTTTTTT
CASSQDKGEKLFF
>NA|TRBJ2-7|TRBV6-5
TGTGCCAGCAGTTACTCGGGACACCAAGCCTACGAGCAGTACTTC
CASSYSGHQAYEQYF
>TRBD2|TRBJ2-7|TRBV18
TGTGCCAGCTCACCATCTAGCGGGGATACCTACGAGCAGTACTTC
CASSPSSGDTYEQYF
>TRBD2|TRBJ2-1|TRBV29-1
TGCAGCGTAGATACTAGCGGGCGACAGTACAATGAGCAGTTCTTC
CSVDTSGRQYNEQFF
>TRBD1|TRBJ2-2|TRBV30
TGTGCCTGGAGTGTACTCAGGGGGCAAGCCGGGGAGCTGTTTTTT
CAWSVLRGQAGELFF
>NA|TRBJ1-1|TRBV5-8
TGTGCCAGCAGCTTCCGGGGACAAAAGAAAACTGAAGCTTTCTTT
CASSFRGQKKTEAFF
>NA|TRBJ1-3|TRBV6-5
TGTGCCAGTAAAGGGGCCTCGAAGGGAAACACCATATATTTT
CASKGASKGNTIYF
>TRBD1|TRBJ2-3|TRBV18
TGTGCCAGCTCACCTCCGGGACAGGGGCAGGCAGATACGCAGTATTTT
CASSPPGQGQADTQYF